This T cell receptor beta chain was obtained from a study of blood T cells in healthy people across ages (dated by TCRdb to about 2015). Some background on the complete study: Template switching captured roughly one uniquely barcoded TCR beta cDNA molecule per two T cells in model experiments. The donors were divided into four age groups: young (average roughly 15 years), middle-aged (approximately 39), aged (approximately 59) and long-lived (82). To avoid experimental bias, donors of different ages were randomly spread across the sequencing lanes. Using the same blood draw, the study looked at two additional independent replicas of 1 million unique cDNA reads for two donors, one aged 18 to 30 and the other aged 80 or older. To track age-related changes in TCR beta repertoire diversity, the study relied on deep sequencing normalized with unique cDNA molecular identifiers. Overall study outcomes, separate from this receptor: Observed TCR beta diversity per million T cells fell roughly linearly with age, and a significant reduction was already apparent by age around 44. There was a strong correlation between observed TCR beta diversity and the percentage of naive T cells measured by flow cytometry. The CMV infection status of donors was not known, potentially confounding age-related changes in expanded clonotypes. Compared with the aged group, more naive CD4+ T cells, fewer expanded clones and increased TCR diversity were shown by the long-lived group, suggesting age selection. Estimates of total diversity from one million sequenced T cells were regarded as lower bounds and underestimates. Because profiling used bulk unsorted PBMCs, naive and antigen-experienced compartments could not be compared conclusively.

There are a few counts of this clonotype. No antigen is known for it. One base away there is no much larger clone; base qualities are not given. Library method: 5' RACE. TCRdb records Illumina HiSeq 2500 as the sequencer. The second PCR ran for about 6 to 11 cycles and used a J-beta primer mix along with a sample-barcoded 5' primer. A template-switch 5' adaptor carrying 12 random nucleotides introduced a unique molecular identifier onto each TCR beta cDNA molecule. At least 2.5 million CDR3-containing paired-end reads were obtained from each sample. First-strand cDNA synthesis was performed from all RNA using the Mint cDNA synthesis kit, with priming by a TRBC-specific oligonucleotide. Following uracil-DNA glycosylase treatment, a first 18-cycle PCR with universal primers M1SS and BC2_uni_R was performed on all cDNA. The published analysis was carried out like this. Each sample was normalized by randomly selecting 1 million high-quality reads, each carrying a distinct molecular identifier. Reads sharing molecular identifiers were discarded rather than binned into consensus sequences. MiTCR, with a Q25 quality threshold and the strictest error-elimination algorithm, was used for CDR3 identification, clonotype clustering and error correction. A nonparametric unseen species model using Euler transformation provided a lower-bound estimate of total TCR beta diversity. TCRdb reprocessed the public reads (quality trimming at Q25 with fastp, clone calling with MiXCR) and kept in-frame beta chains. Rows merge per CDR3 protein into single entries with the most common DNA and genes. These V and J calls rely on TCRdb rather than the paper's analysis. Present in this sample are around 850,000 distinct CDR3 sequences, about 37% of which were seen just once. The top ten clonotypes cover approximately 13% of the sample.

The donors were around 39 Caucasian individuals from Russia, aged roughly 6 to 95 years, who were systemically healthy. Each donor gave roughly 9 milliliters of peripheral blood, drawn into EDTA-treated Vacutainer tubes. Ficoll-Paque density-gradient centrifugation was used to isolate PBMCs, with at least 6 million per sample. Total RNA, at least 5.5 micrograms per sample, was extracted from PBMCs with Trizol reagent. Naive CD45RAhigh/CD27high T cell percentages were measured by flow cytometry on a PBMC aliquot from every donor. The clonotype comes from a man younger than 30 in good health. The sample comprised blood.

The CDR3 loop reads CASSPGQLNYNSPLHF. DNA sequence: TGCGCCAGCAGCCCGGGACAGCTTAACTATAATTCACCCCTCCACTTT. The V and J segments used are TRBV4-3 and TRBJ1-6; the central 7 bases match TRBD1. Its CDR3 holds 16 amino acids, cysteine through phenylalanine. Solely the CDR3 DNA is kept, with 48 bases framed from the first base. For CDR1 and CDR2, the germline V gene lists LGHNA and YSLEER. V is pruned by 4 bases and J by 3 bases, leaving 6 bases of the junction without a gene match.